This T cell receptor (beta chain) was sequenced during a study of lymphopenia after photon versus proton radiotherapy. Notes on the study in general: After the lymphocyte nadir, photon-treated repertoires showed oligoclonal expansion, especially of CD8+ Temra cells. Photon-treated patients lost naive T cells and TCR diversity; proton-treated stayed stable. In patients who died, overall survival fell as post-nadir TCR diversity dropped more. Better survival with proton therapy was suggested as possible, not demonstrated.

Germline-derived CDR1 and CDR2 are SGHTA and FQGNSA. The CDR3 is made up of 15 amino acids. The V end lost 5 bases, the J end lost 2 bases, and 14 bases lay between the germline ends. On this clone itself: The antigen is unknown.

Profiling relied on immunoSEQ multiplex PCR, and the TCRdb table lists in-frame clones only, not all of them. This table has approximately 50,000 clones, around 83% appearing once. The TCR originated in a man aged 50 to 60 with gastric cancer. This chain connects TRBV7-2 to TRBJ2-3, with D possibly matching TRBD2 (6 bases). This specimen consisted of peripheral blood, obtained from a patient treated with photon-based radiotherapy. CDR3 in amino acids: CASSLRDSSTDTQYF. DNA of the CDR3: TGTGCCAGCAGCCTCCGGGACTCGTCCACAGATACGCAGTATTTT.